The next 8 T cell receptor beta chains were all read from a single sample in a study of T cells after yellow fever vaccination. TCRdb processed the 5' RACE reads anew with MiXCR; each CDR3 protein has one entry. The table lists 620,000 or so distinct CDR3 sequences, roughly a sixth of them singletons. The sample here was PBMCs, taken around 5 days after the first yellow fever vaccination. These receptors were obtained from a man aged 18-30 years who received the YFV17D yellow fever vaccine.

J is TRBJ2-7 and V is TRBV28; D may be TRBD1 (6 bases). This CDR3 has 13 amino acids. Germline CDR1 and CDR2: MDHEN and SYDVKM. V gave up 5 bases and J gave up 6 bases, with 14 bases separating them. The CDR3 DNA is TGTGCCAGCAGTGTACAGGGATACTTCGAGCAGTACGTC. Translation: CASSVQGYFEQYV.

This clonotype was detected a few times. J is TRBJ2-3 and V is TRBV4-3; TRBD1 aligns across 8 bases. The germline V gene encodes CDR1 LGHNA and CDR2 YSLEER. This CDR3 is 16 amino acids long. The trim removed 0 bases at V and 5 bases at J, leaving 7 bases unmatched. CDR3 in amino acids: CASSQDWAGGLDTQYF. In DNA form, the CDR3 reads TGCGCCAGCAGCCAAGATTGGGCAGGGGGCTTAGATACGCAGTATTTT.

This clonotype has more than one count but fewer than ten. The CDR3 nucleotides read TGCGCCAGCAGCTCTACGACAGGAAACTATGGCTACACCTTC. Protein: CASSSTTGNYGYTF. The rearrangement uses TRBV5-1 and TRBJ1-2, with D perhaps TRBD1 (6 bases). V lost 3 bases, J lost 2 bases, and 11 bases lay in between. Germline V lookup: CDR1 SGHRS, CDR2 YFSETQ. This CDR3 is built from 14 residues. The full variable domain, in which reference TRBV5-1 and TRBJ1-2 provide the parts outside the CDR3, is KAGVTQTPRYLIKTRGQQVTLSCSPISGHRSVSWYQQTPGQGLQFLFEYFSETQRNKGNFPGRFSGRQFSNSRSEMNVSTLELGDSALYLCASSSTTGNYGYTFGSGTRLTVV.

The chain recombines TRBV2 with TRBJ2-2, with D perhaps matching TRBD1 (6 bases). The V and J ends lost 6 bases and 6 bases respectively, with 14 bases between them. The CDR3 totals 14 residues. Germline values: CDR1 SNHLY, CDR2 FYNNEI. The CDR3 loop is CASSPQGWSGELFF. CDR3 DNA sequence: TGTGCCAGCAGCCCACAGGGCTGGTCCGGGGAGCTGTTTTTT.

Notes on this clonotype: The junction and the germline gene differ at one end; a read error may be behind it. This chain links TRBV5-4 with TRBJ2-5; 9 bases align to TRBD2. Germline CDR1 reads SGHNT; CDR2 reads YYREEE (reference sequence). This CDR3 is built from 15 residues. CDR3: CAISPSGVRQETQYF. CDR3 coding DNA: TGTGCCATCAGCCCTAGCGGGGTCCGCCAAGAGACCCAGTACTTC.

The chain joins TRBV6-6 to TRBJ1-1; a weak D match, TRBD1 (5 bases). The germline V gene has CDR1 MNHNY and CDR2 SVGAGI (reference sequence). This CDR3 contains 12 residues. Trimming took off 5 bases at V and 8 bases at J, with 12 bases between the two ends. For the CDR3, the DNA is TGTGCCAGCAGTGCTGGCAACAGGGAAGCTTTCTTT. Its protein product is CASSAGNREAFF.

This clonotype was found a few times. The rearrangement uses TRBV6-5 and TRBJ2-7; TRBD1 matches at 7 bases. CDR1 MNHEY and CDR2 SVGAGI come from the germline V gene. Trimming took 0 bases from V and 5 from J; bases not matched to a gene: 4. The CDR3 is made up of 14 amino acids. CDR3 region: CASSYSAGGNEQYF. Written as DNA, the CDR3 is TGTGCCAGCAGTTACTCGGCAGGGGGAAACGAGCAGTACTTC.

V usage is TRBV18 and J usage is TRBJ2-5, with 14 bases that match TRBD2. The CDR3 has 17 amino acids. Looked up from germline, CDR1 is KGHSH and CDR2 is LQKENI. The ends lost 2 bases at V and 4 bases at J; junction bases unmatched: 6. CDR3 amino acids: CASSPRTSGGTGETQYF. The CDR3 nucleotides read TGTGCCAGCTCACCAAGGACTAGCGGGGGGACGGGAGAGACCCAGTACTTC.